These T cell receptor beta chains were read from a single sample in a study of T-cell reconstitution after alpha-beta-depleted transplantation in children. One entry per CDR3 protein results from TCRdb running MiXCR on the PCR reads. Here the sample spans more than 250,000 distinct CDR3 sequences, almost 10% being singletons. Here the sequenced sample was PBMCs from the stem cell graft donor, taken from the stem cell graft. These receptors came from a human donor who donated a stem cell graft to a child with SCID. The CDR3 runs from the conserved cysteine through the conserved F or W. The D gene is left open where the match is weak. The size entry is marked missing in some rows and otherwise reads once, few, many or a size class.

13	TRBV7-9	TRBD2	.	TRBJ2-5	TGTGCCAGCAGCTGGACTAGCTGGGTGACCCAGTACTTC	CASSWTSWVTQYF
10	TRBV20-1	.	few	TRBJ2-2	TGCAGTGCTATGGGGGGGGAGCTGTTTTTT	CSAMGGELFF
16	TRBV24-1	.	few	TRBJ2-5	TGTGCCACCAGTGACTCCCAAGCGAGTAGCACAGAGACCCAGTACTTC	CATSDSQASSTETQYF
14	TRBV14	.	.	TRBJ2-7	TGTGCCAGCAGCCAGCAGGGGATCACCTACGAGCAGTACTTC	CASSQQGITYEQYF
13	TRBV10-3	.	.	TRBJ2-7	TGTGCCATCAGCGGGAGACTCGTAAACGAGCAGTACTTC	CAISGRLVNEQYF
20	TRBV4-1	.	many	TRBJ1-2	TGCGCCAGCAGCCAAGAAGATCAGGGATCTCCCACAACAGTGAACTATGGCTACACCTTC	CASSQEDQGSPTTVNYGYTF
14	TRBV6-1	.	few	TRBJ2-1	TGTGCCAGCACAGGGCTGGGCTCCTACAATGAGCAGTTCTTC	CASTGLGSYNEQFF
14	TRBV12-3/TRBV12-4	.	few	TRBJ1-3	TGTGCCAGCACCCCGGGAGGGGCTGGAAACACCATATATTTT	CASTPGGAGNTIYF
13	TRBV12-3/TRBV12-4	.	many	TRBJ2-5	TGTGCCAGCACTCGGACAGAACAAGAGACCCAGTACTTC	CASTRTEQETQYF
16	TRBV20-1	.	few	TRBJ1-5	TGCAGTGCTAGAGATAGTCTGGTTAGCGGCAATCAGCCCCAGCATTTT	CSARDSLVSGNQPQHF
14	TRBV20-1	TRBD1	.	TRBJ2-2	TGCAGTGCTATTACAGGGGCGAACACCGGGGAGCTGTTTTTT	CSAITGANTGELFF
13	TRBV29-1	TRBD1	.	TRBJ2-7	TGCAGCGTTGAGTACAGGGGGATCTACGAGCAGTACTTC	CSVEYRGIYEQYF
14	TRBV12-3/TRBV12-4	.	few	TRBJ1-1	TGTGCCAGCAGTTTCGGGTTGGTGGGCACTGAAGCTTTCTTT	CASSFGLVGTEAFF
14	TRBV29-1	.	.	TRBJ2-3	TGCAGCGTTAAGGACACGGCCGGGCCAGATACGCAGTATTTT	CSVKDTAGPDTQYF
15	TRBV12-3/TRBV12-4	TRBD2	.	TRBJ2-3	TGTGCCAGCAGTGCTAGCGGGGAGCAGGGAGATACGCAGTATTTT	CASSASGEQGDTQYF
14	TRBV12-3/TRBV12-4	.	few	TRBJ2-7	TGTGCCAGCAGTCCCTCGGCGGACAGCTACGAGCAGTACTTC	CASSPSADSYEQYF
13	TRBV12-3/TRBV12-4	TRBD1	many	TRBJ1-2	TGTGCCAGCAGTACCGACAGGGTCTATGGCTACACCTTC	CASSTDRVYGYTF
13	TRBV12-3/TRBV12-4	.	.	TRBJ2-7	TGTGCCAGCATGCCCCAGGCCTCCTACGAGCAGTACTTC	CASMPQASYEQYF
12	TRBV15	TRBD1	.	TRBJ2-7	TGTGCCACCAGCAAAGACAGGGTCGGGCAGTACTTC	CATSKDRVGQYF
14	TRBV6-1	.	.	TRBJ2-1	TGTGCCAGCAGTCCCTCCGGACAGTACAATGAGCAGTTCTTC	CASSPSGQYNEQFF
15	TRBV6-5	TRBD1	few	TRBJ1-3	TGTGCCAGCAGACCAACAGGGGGGTCTGGAAACACCATATATTTT	CASRPTGGSGNTIYF
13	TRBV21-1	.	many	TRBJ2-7	TGTGCCAGCAGCCCTCGGGACTTCCACGAGCAGTACTTC	CASSPRDFHEQYF
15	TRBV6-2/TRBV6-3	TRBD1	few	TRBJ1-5	TGTGCCAGCAGTCGGGGACAGCTTAGCAATCAGCCCCAGCATTTT	CASSRGQLSNQPQHF
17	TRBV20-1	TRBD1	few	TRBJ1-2	TGCAGTGCTACAAGAAAGACAGGGCCGGGGGGGAACTATGGCTACACCTTC	CSATRKTGPGGNYGYTF
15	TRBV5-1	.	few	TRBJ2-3	TGCGCCAGCAGGGCCTCCGGGATTAGCACAGATACGCAGTATTTT	CASRASGISTDTQYF
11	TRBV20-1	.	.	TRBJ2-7	TGCAGTGCTAGGGCCACGGACGAGCAGTACTTC	CSARATDEQYF
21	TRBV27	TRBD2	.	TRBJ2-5	TGTGCCAGCAGTTTAAAACCCCTTGGTCGGGCTAGCGGGGGGGCCCAGGAGACCCAGTACTTC	CASSLKPLGRASGGAQETQYF
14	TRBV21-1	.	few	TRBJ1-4	TGTGCCAGCAGCGGCCGACAGGGTCGTGAAAAACTGTTTTTT	CASSGRQGREKLFF
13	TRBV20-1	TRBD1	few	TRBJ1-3	TGCAGTGCTAGTCAGGGGGCAGGAAACACCATATATTTT	CSASQGAGNTIYF
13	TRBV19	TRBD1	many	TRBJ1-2	TGTGCCAGTAGTCGTGACAGGGGGCAGGGCTACACCTTC	CASSRDRGQGYTF
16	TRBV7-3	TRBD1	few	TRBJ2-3	TGTGCCAGCAGGCGTGGGGACAGGGGGTTACCAGATACGCAGTATTTT	CASRRGDRGLPDTQYF
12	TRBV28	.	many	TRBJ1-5	TGTGCCAGCAGTTTTCGTGATCAGCCCCAGCATTTT	CASSFRDQPQHF
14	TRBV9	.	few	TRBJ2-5	TGTGCCAGCAGCTGGCGACAGGGAGGAGAGACCCAGTACTTC	CASSWRQGGETQYF
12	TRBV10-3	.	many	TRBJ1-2	TGTGCCACTAAGTGGGGGGACTATGGCTACACCTTC	CATKWGDYGYTF
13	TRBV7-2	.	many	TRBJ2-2	TGTGCCAGCACAGGACCGAACACCGGGGAGCTGTTTTTT	CASTGPNTGELFF
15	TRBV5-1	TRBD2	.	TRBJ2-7	TGCGCCAGCAGGCCAGCGGGGGCCCTAACCTACGAGCAGTACTTC	CASRPAGALTYEQYF
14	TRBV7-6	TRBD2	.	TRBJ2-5	TGTGCCAGCAGCTATTTAGCGGGGTCGGAGACCCAGTACTTC	CASSYLAGSETQYF
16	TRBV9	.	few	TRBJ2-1	TGTGCCAGCAGCGTAGTAGGGGGACCCTTCAACAATGAGCAGTTCTTC	CASSVVGGPFNNEQFF
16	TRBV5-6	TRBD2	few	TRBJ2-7	TGTGCCAGCAGCAACCTGGGACTAGCGGGGGGAACCGAGCAGTACTTC	CASSNLGLAGGTEQYF
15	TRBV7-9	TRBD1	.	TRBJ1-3	TGTGCCAGCAGCGTCGGACAGGGTGAAAGAAACACCATATATTTT	CASSVGQGERNTIYF
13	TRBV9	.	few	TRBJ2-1	TGTGCCAGCAGCGTAGTGACCGGGGGTGAGCAGTTCTTC	CASSVVTGGEQFF
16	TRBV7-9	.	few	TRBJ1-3	TGTGCCAGCAGCTTTGGTCCAGGGGATGCTGGAAACACCATATATTTT	CASSFGPGDAGNTIYF
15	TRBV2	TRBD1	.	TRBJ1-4	TGTGCCAGCTACGTGACAGGGGGCAGAAATGAAAAACTGTTTTTT	CASYVTGGRNEKLFF
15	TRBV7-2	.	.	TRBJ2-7	TGTGCCAGCAGCGTCAGGGGCTCTACCAACCACGAGCAGTACTTC	CASSVRGSTNHEQYF
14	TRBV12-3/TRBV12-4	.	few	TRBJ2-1	TGTGCCAGCAGTGTCGGGGTAACCTACAATGAGCAGTTCTTC	CASSVGVTYNEQFF
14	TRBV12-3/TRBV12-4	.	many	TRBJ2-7	TGTGCCAGCAGTCCAGGACAACCTAGTTACGAGCAGTACTTC	CASSPGQPSYEQYF
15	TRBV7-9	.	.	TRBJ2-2	TGTGCCAGCAGCTTCGGCGGGGTCGCCACCGGGGAGCTGTTTTTT	CASSFGGVATGELFF
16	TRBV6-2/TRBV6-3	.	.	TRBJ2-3	TGTGCCAGCAGCAACGGTGGCGGGGCGAGCACAGATACGCAGTATTTT	CASSNGGGASTDTQYF
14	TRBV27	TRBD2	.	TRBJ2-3	TGTGCCAGCAGTCCCGGACTAGCTTGGGATACGCAGTATTTT	CASSPGLAWDTQYF
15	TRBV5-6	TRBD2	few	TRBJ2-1	TGTGCCAGCAGCTTGGTGCTAGCGGGGGGTCATGAGCAGTTCTTC	CASSLVLAGGHEQFF
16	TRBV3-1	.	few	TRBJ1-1	TGTGCCAGCAGCCCGACCGACCGGGGACTGAACACTGAAGCTTTCTTT	CASSPTDRGLNTEAFF
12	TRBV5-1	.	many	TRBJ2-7	TGCGCCAGCAGCAGGGACACATACGAGCAGTACTTC	CASSRDTYEQYF
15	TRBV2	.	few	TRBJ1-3	TGTGCCAGCAGTGATCTTGGGGATACTGGAAACACCATATATTTT	CASSDLGDTGNTIYF
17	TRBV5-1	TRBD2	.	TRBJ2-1	TGCGCCAGCAGCACCTCTTTGAGCGGGGGGATCTACAATGAGCAGTTCTTC	CASSTSLSGGIYNEQFF
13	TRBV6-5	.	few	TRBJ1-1	TGTGCCAGCAGTTATTTCTCAGGGTCTGAAGCTTTCTTT	CASSYFSGSEAFF
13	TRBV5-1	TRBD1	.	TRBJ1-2	TGCGCCAGCAGCTTACCGGGACAGTATGGCTACACCTTC	CASSLPGQYGYTF
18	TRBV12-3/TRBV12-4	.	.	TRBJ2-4	TGTGCCAGCAGTCCAATGGAGAAGGGTGTACTAGCCAAAAACATTCAGTACTTC	CASSPMEKGVLAKNIQYF
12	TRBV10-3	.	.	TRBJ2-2	TGTGCCATCAGTGACCGGATCGGGGAGCTGTTTTTT	CAISDRIGELFF
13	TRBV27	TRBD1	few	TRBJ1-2	TGTGCCAGCAGTTGGACAGGGCCCGCGTTCGCCACCTTC	CASSWTGPAFATF